The 30 T cell receptor beta chains below were found in one sample sequenced in a study of Ad26.COV2.S vaccination and SARS-CoV-2 variants. Using immunoSEQ multiplex PCR, the repertoire was profiled, and TCRdb retains in-frame clones only, with some absent. The table lists about 680,000 clones, more than 80% of them singletons. The treatment here: about 20 received Ad26.COV2.S at low or high dose, single or two shots; 5 received placebo; per-sample allocation not given. The samples date from day 63 after the first vaccine or placebo injection. This specimen was peripheral blood, taken in a trial of Ad26.COV2.S vaccine versus placebo. These receptors all stem from a person between 18 and 59 years old who received the Ad26.COV2.S COVID-19 vaccine or a placebo.

V is TRBV3-1 (or the pseudogene TRBV3-2) and J is TRBJ1-5; D is uncertain. This CDR3 has 12 amino acids. Germline V CDR1 and CDR2: LGHDT, YNNKEL (reference sequence). Trimming left V 4 bases short and J 9 bases short, with 10 bases between. CDR3 protein: CASSLSLGPQHF. Written as DNA, the CDR3 is TGTGCCAGCAGCCTCTCCCTAGGGCCCCAGCATTTT.

The chain combines TRBV7-2 with TRBJ1-4; D remains unclear. Trimming removed 3 bases from V and 8 bases from J, with 13 bases in between. The CDR3 loop spans 14 amino acids. Germline V gene data show CDR1 as SGHTA and CDR2 as FQGNSA. The CDR3 nucleotides read TGTGCCAGCAGCTTCAACGGCCCTCTCGAAAAACTGTTTTTT. Its protein is CASSFNGPLEKLFF.

This clone was detected only a few times. This rearrangement joins TRBV4-3 to TRBJ1-6; 8 nucleotides agree with TRBD1. This CDR3 is 15 amino acids long. From germline, CDR1 is LGHNA and CDR2 YSLEER. The V and J ends lost 1 base and 10 bases, in that order; junction bases with no gene match: 6. The CDR3 DNA follows: TGCGCCAGCAGCCAAGCACCAGGGGGCTTCTCACCCCTCCACTTT. This sequence encodes CASSQAPGGFSPLHF.

The chain carries TRBV18 and TRBJ2-1; 9 nucleotides line up with TRBD1. The J segment lost 4 bases and the V segment lost 3 bases, leaving 7 bases of the junction unmatched. This CDR3 comprises 16 residues. CDR1 is KGHSH, CDR2 LQKENI, per germline. CDR3 amino acids: CASSPPPGQGYNEQFF. CDR3 sequence (DNA): TGTGCCAGCTCACCTCCACCGGGACAGGGATACAATGAGCAGTTCTTC.

The chain uses TRBV10-1 and TRBJ2-7, with 8 bases identical to TRBD2. V lost 0 bases, J lost 5 bases, and 6 bases stayed unmatched. This CDR3 comprises 15 residues. Looked up from germline, CDR1 is WNHNN and CDR2 is SYGVQD (reference sequence). For the CDR3, the DNA is TGCGCCAGCAGTGAGTCGCGAGCGGGAGCTAACGAGCAGTACTTC. Translating gives CASSESRAGANEQYF.

The gene calls are TRBV6-5 and TRBJ1-3; TRBD1 might be the D (6 bases). The CDR3 contains 13 residues. Per the germline V gene, CDR1 is MNHEY and CDR2 is SVGAGI. Trimming cost V 5 bases and J 8 bases, with 13 bases left between them. The CDR3 DNA reads TGTGCCAGCAGTCGCACAGGGAGAGACACCATATATTTT. Protein product: CASSRTGRDTIYF.

This chain uses TRBV10-3 with TRBJ1-2, with D possibly being TRBD1 (6 bases). Germline CDR1 is ENHRY and CDR2 is SYGVKD. CDR3 length: 12 amino acids. V lost 6 bases and J lost 2, with 7 bases in between. DNA of the CDR3: TGTGCCATCAGGGACAGAAACTATGGCTACACCTTC. Its translation is CAIRDRNYGYTF.

V usage is TRBV24-1 and J usage is TRBJ2-5, with 10 nucleotides matching TRBD2. V shed 6 bases, J shed 5 bases, and the junction held 14 bases outside the gene matches. Germline loops: CDR1 KGHDR, CDR2 SFDVKD. The CDR3 length is 17 residues. DNA of the CDR3: TGTGCCACCAGTCAGTCCCCTTCTAGCGGGGGCGGGGAGACCCAGTACTTC. It codes for CATSQSPSSGGGETQYF.

The rearrangement joins TRBV11-2 to TRBJ2-1, with 10 positions matching TRBD1. There are 16 residues in the CDR3. The germline CDR1 and CDR2 sequences are SGHAT and FQNNGV. V shed 1 base and J 6 bases; nucleotides not matched to a gene: 6. CDR3 nucleotides: TGTGCCAGCAGCTTAGGGACCCGGACAGGGGGCAATGAGCAGTTCTTC. Its protein product is CASSLGTRTGGNEQFF.

This sequence joins TRBV2 and TRBJ2-3; TRBD2 is a possible D gene (6 bases). V gave up 2 bases and J gave up 3 bases, with 12 bases separating them. The CDR3 extends over 15 amino acids. Germline lookup yields CDR1 SNHLY and CDR2 FYNNEI. This CDR3 is CASSELAVGTDTQYF. The DNA of the CDR3 is TGTGCCAGCAGTGAATTAGCGGTGGGGACAGATACGCAGTATTTT.

The chain couples TRBV24-1 to TRBJ2-5; D is perhaps TRBD2 (5 bases). The CDR3 spans 12 residues. Germline lookup yields CDR1 KGHDR and CDR2 SFDVKD. The germline V and J ends were trimmed by 7 bases and 2 bases, with 7 bases remaining between them. CDR3 bases: TGTGCCACCAGCCGGGAACAAGAGACCCAGTACTTC. Translating it yields CATSREQETQYF.

This chain joins TRBV5-4 and TRBJ1-2, with D hard to call. The germline V gene encodes CDR1 SGHNT and CDR2 YYREEE (reference sequence). The CDR3 extends over 14 amino acids. The V and J ends lost 0 bases and 1 base respectively, with 7 bases between them. The CDR3 here is CASSLDRVNYGYTF. The DNA for the CDR3 is TGTGCCAGCAGCTTGGATAGGGTTAACTATGGCTACACCTTC.

J is TRBJ1-5 and V is TRBV19, with D maybe TRBD1 (5 bases). V lost 0 bases to trimming and J lost 1 base, with 10 bases between them. This CDR3 region has 16 residues. Germline V gene data show CDR1 as LNHDA and CDR2 as SQIVND (reference sequence). The CDR3 nucleotides read TGTGCCAGTAGTATAGATTCAGGGCAGAGCAATCAGCCCCAGCATTTT. Protein product: CASSIDSGQSNQPQHF.

V gene TRBV7-9 combines with J gene TRBJ2-1; perhaps D is TRBD1 or TRBD2 (5 bases each). The length of the CDR3 is 14 residues. Trimming took off 7 bases at V and 6 bases at J, with 16 bases between the two ends. The V gene's germline CDR1 is SEHNR and CDR2 FQNEAQ (reference sequence). The CDR3 reads CASTGTVGLNEQFF. In nucleotides, the CDR3 is TGTGCCAGCACCGGGACCGTGGGCCTCAATGAGCAGTTCTTC. Based on the CDR3 plus reference TRBV7-9 and TRBJ2-1, the full variable domain is DTGVSQNPRHKITKRGQNVTFRCDPISEHNRLYWYRQTLGQGPEFLTYFQNEAQLEKSRLLSDRFSAERPKGSFSTLEIQRTEQGDSAMYLCASTGTVGLNEQFFGPGTRLTVL.

The V call is TRBV25-1, the J call TRBJ2-3; D not resolved. The V end lost 4 bases, the J end lost 0 bases, and 14 bases lay between the germline ends. Looked up from germline, CDR1 is MGHDK and CDR2 is SYGVNS. The CDR3 runs 16 residues. DNA of the CDR3: TGTGCCAGCAGTGGGCCAAGTTTGTGGAGCACAGATACGCAGTATTTT. It is translated as CASSGPSLWSTDTQYF.

The V gene is TRBV19, the J gene TRBJ2-7; D might be TRBD2 (5 bases). Germline CDR1 reads LNHDA; CDR2 reads SQIVND (reference sequence). The CDR3 contains 11 residues. V was pared by 9 bases and J by 8 bases, with 14 bases between. For the CDR3, the DNA is TGTGCCAGCTGGGATGGAGGCAAGCAGTACTTC. Translated: CASWDGGKQYF.

This chain uses TRBV27 with TRBJ1-5, with D perhaps TRBD1 (6 bases). Germline CDR1 MNHEY, CDR2 SMNVEV (reference sequence). V dropped 0 bases and J dropped 5 bases, with 17 bases sitting between them. The CDR3 loop spans 17 amino acids. CDR3: CASSLSGTGTRDQPQHF. The CDR3 DNA reads as TGTGCCAGCAGTTTATCGGGAACCGGGACAAGAGATCAGCCCCAGCATTTT.

The rearrangement joins TRBV19 to TRBJ1-1; D uncertain. This CDR3 region has 13 residues. The ends were cut back, 5 bases at V and 4 bases at J, with 11 bases in the middle. CDR1 is LNHDA and CDR2 is SQIVND in the germline V gene (reference sequence). The CDR3 DNA sequence: TGTGCCAGTAGTCCCAGTCGAGGCACTGAAGCTTTCTTT. Encoded protein: CASSPSRGTEAFF.

V is TRBV7-9 and J is TRBJ2-7, with 9 bases that match TRBD1. The CDR3 is made up of 13 amino acids. Germline V lookup: CDR1 SEHNR, CDR2 FQNEAQ (reference sequence). Losses at the gene ends were 8 bases for V and 5 bases for J; bases not matched to a gene: 7. In nucleotides, the CDR3 is TGTGCCAGCTCCGGGACAGGGCGCGACGAGCAGTACTTC. Translating it yields CASSGTGRDEQYF.

V gene TRBV5-6 combines with J gene TRBJ1-4; TRBD1 matches 7 bases. V lost 4 bases, J lost 4 bases, and 4 bases stayed unmatched. From germline, CDR1 is SGHDT and CDR2 YYEEEE. The CDR3 runs to 14 residues. This chain's CDR3 is CASSRQGGNEKLFF. CDR3 coding DNA: TGTGCCAGCAGCCGACAGGGTGGTAATGAAAAACTGTTTTTT.

This clone was recorded only once. The same CDR3 arises from other DNA sequences in this sample as well. The V and J genes are TRBV30 and TRBJ1-5; 12 positions match TRBD1. This CDR3 has 14 residues. CDR1 is GTSNPN, CDR2 SVGIG, per germline (reference sequence). V dropped 3 bases and J dropped 6; count of bases not matched to a gene: 3. In nucleotides, the CDR3 is TGTGCCTGGAGCCCGGGACAGGGGGCTCAGCCCCAGCATTTT. Translated, it gives CAWSPGQGAQPQHF.

About this clone: One end of the junction is discordant with germline, which a read error may explain. The chain is built from TRBV6-5 and TRBJ1-2; 8 nucleotides agree with TRBD1. CDR1 MNHEY and CDR2 SVGAGI come from the germline V gene. This CDR3 comprises 15 residues. The CDR3 reads CASTPAPFDRGASPF. CDR3 DNA: TGTGCCAGCACGCCTGCACCCTTCGACAGGGGTGCTAGCCCCTTC.

The chain couples TRBV9 to TRBJ1-3; no firm D call. The CDR3 consists of 19 residues. CDR1 and CDR2 from the germline V gene are SGDLS and YYNGEE. Trimming stripped 3 bases from V and 0 bases from J, with 22 bases between. The CDR3 loop reads CASSAPPGPQVGSGNTIYF. Here the CDR3 DNA reads TGTGCCAGCAGCGCCCCCCCGGGTCCCCAGGTGGGCTCTGGAAACACCATATATTTT.

This chain connects TRBV7-9 to TRBJ2-3; D is perhaps TRBD1 or TRBD2 (5 bases each). The CDR3 totals 13 residues. V was trimmed by 4 bases and J by 2 bases, leaving 7 bases between them. Germline V gene lookup returns CDR1 SEHNR and CDR2 FQNEAQ (reference sequence). The DNA for the CDR3 is TGTGCCAGCAGCTGGGACCCCACAGATACGCAGTATTTT. Translating gives CASSWDPTDTQYF.

This chain joins TRBV19 and TRBJ1-4; 7 positions match TRBD1. J lost 5 bases, V lost 7 bases, and 10 bases had no gene match. In germline, CDR1 is LNHDA, CDR2 SQIVND (reference sequence). The CDR3 spans 15 residues. In nucleotides, the CDR3 is TGTGCCAGTACCCGGGTGACAGGGCCGAATGAAAAACTGTTTTTT. This sequence encodes CASTRVTGPNEKLFF.

The chain is built from TRBV29-1 and TRBJ1-3; D is uncertain. CDR1 and CDR2 from the germline V gene are SQVTM and ANQGSEA. This CDR3 has 13 residues. The V end was cut by 2 bases, the J end by 2 bases, with 7 bases between. The CDR3 DNA reads as TGCAGCGTTGAAAAGAATGCTGGAAACACCATATATTTT. Its protein is CSVEKNAGNTIYF. Drawing the rest from reference TRBV29-1 and TRBJ1-3, the complete variable domain is SAVISQKPSRDICQRGTSLTIQCQVDSQVTMMFWYRQQPGQSLTLIATANQGSEATYESGFVIDKFPISRPNLTFSTLTVSNMSPEDSSIYLCSVEKNAGNTIYFGEGSWLTVV.

V usage is TRBV7-9 and J usage is TRBJ1-3, with no clear D. CDR1 is SEHNR, CDR2 FQNEAQ, per germline (reference sequence). The CDR3 runs to 11 residues. Trimming cost V 1 base and J 11 bases, with 6 bases left between them. The CDR3 DNA follows: TGTGCCAGCAGCTTAGAGGGATCCATATATTTT. It is translated as CASSLEGSIYF.

The genes are TRBV5-8 and TRBJ2-3; D is unresolved. Germline V lookup: CDR1 SGHTS, CDR2 YDEGEE. The CDR3 is made up of 14 amino acids. Trimming pared 0 bases from V and 8 bases from J, leaving 13 bases between. CDR3 bases: TGTGCCAGCAGCTTGGTAGGTGCGCGCAGTACGCAGTATTTT. Amino acid sequence: CASSLVGARSTQYF.

The chain uses TRBV10-3 and TRBJ2-7; the match to TRBD1 covers 8 bases. Germline CDR1 ENHRY, CDR2 SYGVKD. The CDR3 length is 15 residues. Unmatched junction bases numbered 13, after V lost 11 bases and J lost 1 base. CDR3 bases: TGTGCCGTGTCCCCCTTAGGGACAGGATCCTACGAGCAGTACTTC. Amino acids: CAVSPLGTGSYEQYF.

In DNA form, the CDR3 reads TGTGCCAGCAGTCTTCTCCCGGGACAGGGGGCTGTTGGGGAGCTGTTTTTT. Translation gives CASSLLPGQGAVGELFF. This chain connects TRBV27 to TRBJ2-2, with TRBD1 matching over 12 bases. There are 17 residues in the CDR3. Germline CDR1 reads MNHEY; CDR2 reads SMNVEV (reference sequence). V lost 5 bases to trimming and J lost 8 bases; unmatched junction nucleotides: 12.